This T cell receptor (beta chain) was observed in a study of T cells in Graves' hyperthyroidism and ophthalmopathy. Whole-study results and caveats: Expanded thyroid clonotypes (above 0.001) were mostly also found in blood.

This clonotype was counted at least ten times. Its antigen remains unidentified. Germline V gene sequence: CDR1 DFQATT, CDR2 SNEGSKA (reference sequence). The CDR3 has 14 amino acids. V gave up 3 bases and J gave up 2 bases, with 12 bases separating them. Criteria for exclusion of patients were uncontrolled infection, other autoimmune disease, pregnancy or lactation. Clinical symptoms, serum thyroxine, TRAb, thyroid ultrasound and orbital computed tomography informed diagnoses. The PBMCs had their origin in 7.5 to 10 ml of fresh peripheral blood. Researchers took RNA transcripts and amplified the TCR beta CDR3 regions from them. A set of HTBI primers served as the primers for a first-round RT-PCR of the TCR CDR3. Each CDR3 protein is one row after TCRdb ran MiXCR on the multiplex PCR reads. The profile shows about 380,000 distinct CDR3 sequences, about 18% of them singletons.

This TCR came from a man between 18 and 35 years old with Graves' ophthalmopathy. The chain links TRBV20-1 to TRBJ2-3; possibly TRBD2 for D (7 bases). The sample was blood. The CDR3 DNA reads TGCAGTGCTAGTGAGGGGGGGCACACAGATACGCAGTATTTT. Its translation: CSASEGGHTDTQYF.